Sequencing of this T cell receptor (beta chain) was carried out in a study of T cells in Graves' hyperthyroidism and ophthalmopathy. Study-level information: Peripheral blood samples were taken at initial diagnosis, prior to any treatment. Whole-study findings and limits: Among clonotypes expanded in thyroid above 0.001, most were also found in blood.

RNA transcripts were the template for amplifying TCR beta CDR3 regions. With the HTBI primer set, the TCR CDR3 went through a first round of RT-PCR. In TCRdb, the multiplex PCR reads were re-called with MiXCR into one record per CDR3 protein. Of hundreds of thousands of distinct CDR3 sequences listed, approximately 14% are singletons. The CDR3 contains 14 residues. The germline V gene encodes CDR1 SNHLY and CDR2 FYNNEI. A word on this clonotype: Its antigen is currently unknown. This clone may be a read error of a much larger clone one base away.

Calling Graves' hyperthyroidism stable meant ophthalmopathy did not progress within 18 months. Cells are PBMCs isolated from approximately 9.2 ml of fresh blood. The chain couples TRBV2 to TRBJ1-2; D call uncertain. The material sequenced was blood. The TCR originated in a woman in her late teens or twenties with Graves' hyperthyroidism. The CDR3 sequence: CGSSASSVNYGYTF. CDR3 sequence (DNA): TGTGGCAGCAGCGCCTCTAGTGTTAACTATGGCTACACCTTC.